Below, 21 T cell receptor beta chains from the same sample are listed, as sequenced in a study of human T cells and chemical hapten exposure. Time point specified: patch test 2, 6 weeks after DPC sensitization. Indicated treatment: therapeutic diphenylcyclopropenone sensitization with weekly scalp DPC. MiXCR, run by TCRdb on the RACE reads, gives a single entry per CDR3 protein. The table shows 350,000 to 400,000 distinct CDR3 sequences, with roughly 6% occurring only once. The sample here was whole blood, taken in connection with sensitization to the hapten diphenylcyclopropenone (DPC). Receptors were obtained from a young woman with alopecia areata. Some clones in this sample may be carry-over from other donors' samples.

The V gene is TRBV5-1, the J gene TRBJ2-1; no firm D call. Germline V gene sequence: CDR1 SGHRS, CDR2 YFSETQ. V was cut by 3 bases and J by 0 bases, with 10 bases left in between. This CDR3 contains 15 residues. CDR3 DNA sequence: TGCGCCAGCAGCTCCGATCTGAGCTCCTACAATGAGCAGTTCTTC. It codes for CASSSDLSSYNEQFF.

This clonotype was counted many times. V usage is TRBV4-2 and J usage is TRBJ1-2; tentatively, D is TRBD1 (5 bases). Germline CDR1 LGHNA, CDR2 YNFKEQ. Trimming shortened V by 5 bases and J by 7 bases, and 17 bases separated the two germline ends. This CDR3 comprises 14 residues. The CDR3 DNA reads as TGTGCCAGCAGCAACTCGATGGCAGGGAGTGGCTACACCTTC. The encoded protein is CASSNSMAGSGYTF.

The rearrangement uses TRBV6-2 or TRBV6-3 and TRBJ1-1; unclear D gene. Germline V gives CDR1 MNHEY, CDR2 SVGEGT. The CDR3 is made up of 13 amino acids. Trimming took 6 bases from V and 0 from J, leaving 8 bases between them. DNA of the CDR3: TGTGCCAGCAGCATAAACTTGAACACTGAAGCTTTCTTT. Amino acids: CASSINLNTEAFF.

V usage is TRBV3-1 and J usage is TRBJ2-1; 10 nucleotides agree with TRBD1. This CDR3 has 17 amino acids. J was trimmed by 7 bases and V by 3 bases; bases with no gene match: 12. Per the germline V gene, CDR1 is LGHDT and CDR2 is YNNKEL (reference sequence). The CDR3 coding sequence is TGTGCCAGCAGCCAGTGGGACAGGGGTCCTCAAGGAAATGAGCAGTTCTTC. It translates to CASSQWDRGPQGNEQFF.

The chain carries TRBV4-1 and TRBJ2-7, with D hard to call. This CDR3 is built from 13 residues. Germline CDR1 and CDR2: MGHRA and YSYEKL. V dropped 0 bases and J dropped 3 bases, with 6 bases sitting between them. The CDR3 spells CASSQDRFYEQYF. As DNA, the CDR3 is TGCGCCAGCAGCCAAGACAGGTTCTACGAGCAGTACTTC.

This clonotype was seen a handful of times. V and J are TRBV12-3 or TRBV12-4 and TRBJ2-3; 9 bases align to TRBD2. The CDR3 is 15 residues long. V dropped 7 bases and J dropped 8; count of bases not matched to a gene: 13. The CDR3 nucleotides read TGTGCCAGCACCCAGACTAGCGGCGGGAAGGGTACGCAGTATTTT. It codes for CASTQTSGGKGTQYF.

This clonotype was seen many times. This chain links TRBV5-4 with TRBJ1-1; no reliable D call. V lost 5 bases and J lost 1, with 15 bases in between. Germline CDR1 reads SGHNT; CDR2 reads YYREEE (reference sequence). CDR3 length: 15 residues. CDR3 sequence: CASSPELARNTEAFF. The CDR3, as DNA: TGTGCCAGCAGTCCGGAGTTAGCCAGGAACACTGAAGCTTTCTTT.

This clonotype appeared many times. The chain uses TRBV6-2 or TRBV6-3 and TRBJ2-7; tentatively, D is TRBD2 (5 bases). There are 17 residues in the CDR3. Trimming took 0 bases from V and 2 from J, leaving 17 bases between them. Germline lookup yields CDR1 MNHEY and CDR2 SVGEGT. The CDR3 DNA reads as TGTGCCAGCAGTTACTCGATACTCGGGGTATGGGCCTACGAGCAGTACTTC. Residues: CASSYSILGVWAYEQYF.

This clonotype was detected ten times or more. The gene calls are TRBV27 and TRBJ1-5; the D is unclear. Germline CDR1 MNHEY, CDR2 SMNVEV (reference sequence). Trimming took 6 bases from V and 2 from J, leaving 8 bases between them. The CDR3 is 13 residues long. The CDR3 spells CASSRRRNQPQHF. The CDR3 DNA is TGTGCCAGCAGCAGACGTCGCAATCAGCCCCAGCATTTT.

The J gene is TRBJ1-3, the V gene TRBV4-3, with D possibly matching TRBD1 (6 bases). CDR3 length equals 16 residues. Per the germline V gene, CDR1 is LGHNA and CDR2 is YSLEER. Between the trimmed V and J ends, which lost 0 bases and 4 bases, there was a span of 13 bases. The CDR3 here is CASSQEFGQPGNTIYF. In DNA, the CDR3 is TGCGCCAGCAGCCAAGAGTTTGGACAGCCCGGAAACACCATATATTTT.

The chain is built from TRBV4-3 and TRBJ2-1; the D gene could be TRBD1 or TRBD2 (5 bases each). The germline V gene encodes CDR1 LGHNA and CDR2 YSLEER. V lost 0 bases to trimming and J lost 2 bases, with 11 bases between them. The CDR3 runs to 16 residues. CDR3 protein: CASSQEWGRTYNEQFF. The CDR3 coding sequence is TGCGCCAGCAGCCAAGAGTGGGGACGGACCTACAATGAGCAGTTCTTC.

This clonotype was found a few times. This chain links TRBV12-3 or TRBV12-4 with TRBJ1-1; no definite D call. The length of the CDR3 is 13 residues. Deletions cut 0 bases from V and 5 bases from J, with 7 bases between. CDR3: CASSLALETEAFF. CDR3 nucleotides: TGTGCCAGCAGTTTAGCGCTTGAAACTGAAGCTTTCTTT.

This clonotype was seen only a few times. V usage is TRBV7-2 and J usage is TRBJ1-1, with no clear D. Trimming cost V 3 bases and J 7 bases, with 18 bases left between them. This CDR3 has 15 amino acids. Germline V gives CDR1 SGHTA, CDR2 FQGNSA. This CDR3 is CASSFSDGAFGEAFF. The CDR3 DNA is TGTGCCAGCAGCTTTTCGGACGGAGCGTTCGGTGAAGCTTTCTTT.

The V and J genes are TRBV14 and TRBJ1-1, with D possibly TRBD1 on 5 matching bases. V shed 4 bases and J shed 3 bases, with 12 bases lying between them. CDR3 length: 14 amino acids. Germline V gives CDR1 SGHDN, CDR2 FVKESK. The CDR3 protein is CASSPRVKDTEAFF. As DNA, the CDR3 is TGTGCCAGCAGCCCCAGGGTGAAGGACACTGAAGCTTTCTTT.

This clonotype came up a few times. The chain joins TRBV5-1 to TRBJ1-2; D is undetermined. There are 14 residues in the CDR3. In germline, CDR1 is SGHRS, CDR2 YFSETQ. V lost 2 bases to trimming and J lost 6 bases, with 14 bases between them. Here the CDR3 reads CASSFNPPADGYTF. The DNA of the CDR3 is TGCGCCAGCAGCTTCAACCCCCCCGCGGATGGCTACACCTTC.

This clonotype was seen ten or more times. V usage is TRBV6-2 or TRBV6-3 and J usage is TRBJ1-2, with no clear D. The V gene's germline CDR1 is MNHEY and CDR2 SVGEGT. The ends were cut back, 8 bases at V and 2 bases at J, with 9 bases in the middle. This CDR3 comprises 12 residues. The CDR3 spells CASGEWNYGYTF. The CDR3 coding sequence is TGTGCCAGCGGAGAATGGAACTATGGCTACACCTTC.

In this sample, this clonotype turned up a few times. The chain joins TRBV19 to TRBJ2-7, with 10 nucleotides matching TRBD1. The germline CDR1 and CDR2 sequences are LNHDA and SQIVND (reference sequence). V trimming: 6 bases; J trimming: 2 bases; junction bases outside the gene matches: 7. The CDR3 loop spans 15 amino acids. CDR3 in amino acids: CASRRAGTGAYEQYF. The DNA for the CDR3 is TGTGCCAGTAGAAGGGCCGGGACAGGGGCCTACGAGCAGTACTTC.

Only a few counts were recorded for this clonotype. The chain carries TRBV7-9 and TRBJ1-3; D might be TRBD1 (6 bases). With 8 bases removed from V and 3 bases from J, the gap between germline ends came to 23 bases. This CDR3 has 17 residues. Germline V gene lookup returns CDR1 SEHNR and CDR2 FQNEAQ (reference sequence). For the CDR3, the DNA is TGTGCCAGCGGAGGGACACCTAGACGAGTCCGTGGAAACACCATATATTTT. This gives the protein CASGGTPRRVRGNTIYF. The full variable domain, with the rest looked up from reference TRBV7-9 and TRBJ1-3, is DTGVSQNPRHKITKRGQNVTFRCDPISEHNRLYWYRQTLGQGPEFLTYFQNEAQLEKSRLLSDRFSAERPKGSFSTLEIQRTEQGDSAMYLCASGGTPRRVRGNTIYFGEGSWLTVV.

V gene TRBV24-1 combines with J gene TRBJ1-1; D not certain. Germline assignment: CDR1 KGHDR and CDR2 SFDVKD. The CDR3 is 13 amino acids. The V end lost 2 bases, the J end lost 13 bases, and 16 bases lay between the germline ends. The CDR3 sequence: CATSDSGGRGLFF. The CDR3 DNA sequence: TGTGCCACCAGTGATTCCGGAGGACGAGGACTTTTCTTT.

This chain connects TRBV20-1 to TRBJ2-3; D remains ambiguous. The CDR3 covers 13 residues. Germline CDR1 reads DFQATT; CDR2 reads SNEGSKA (reference sequence). Trimming left V 3 bases short and J 0 bases short, with 7 bases between. The CDR3 sequence is CSARAVSTDTQYF. Here the CDR3 DNA reads TGCAGTGCTAGGGCAGTTAGCACAGATACGCAGTATTTT.

This clonotype was seen repeatedly, ten times or more. The chain is built from TRBV20-1 and TRBJ1-2; D unresolved. With 7 bases removed from V and 3 bases from J, the gap between germline ends came to 9 bases. The CDR3 has 11 amino acids. Per the germline V gene, CDR1 is DFQATT and CDR2 is SNEGSKA (reference sequence). The CDR3, as DNA: TGCAGTGGCGGCAGAGACTATGGCTACACCTTC. Translation gives CSGGRDYGYTF.